These 20 T cell receptor beta chains originate from one sample sequenced in a study of beta chain features in type 1 diabetes. The whole isolated RNA underwent reverse transcription, so sequencing captured expressed TCRB transcripts. Clones were sequenced by immunoSEQ multiplex PCR, and TCRdb holds only the in-frame ones, with some missing. The top ten clones hold 0.053% of a sample with 200,000 to 250,000 clones, around 68% of them seen once. Source material: naive CD4+ T cells from blood. Every receptor here comes from a man aged 30 to 45 in good health.

In its sample, this clone was seen once. V and J are TRBV7-2 and TRBJ2-1; 11 nucleotides match TRBD2. After removal of 1 base from V and 7 bases from J, the junction contained 6 bases not matched to a gene. CDR1 is SGHTA and CDR2 is FQGNSA in the germline V gene. The CDR3 loop spans 16 amino acids. CDR3 sequence (DNA): TGTGCCAGCAGCTTAGTGTCGGGACTAGCGGAAAATGAGCAGTTCTTC. Encoded protein: CASSLVSGLAENEQFF. The full variable domain, in which reference TRBV7-2 and TRBJ2-1 provide the parts outside the CDR3, is GAGVSQSPSNKVTEKGKDVELRCDPISGHTALYWYRQSLGQGLEFLIYFQGNSAPDKSGLPSDRFSAERTGGSVSTLTIQRTQQEDSAVYLCASSLVSGLAENEQFFGPGTRLTVL.

As regards this clone: Other nucleotide sequences from this sample produce the same CDR3. The chain is built from TRBV20-1 and TRBJ1-1; D remains unclear. V was cut by 5 bases and J by 1 base, with 5 bases left in between. The germline V gene encodes CDR1 DFQATT and CDR2 SNEGSKA (reference sequence). This CDR3 region has 11 residues. In nucleotides, the CDR3 is TGCAGTGCTCCAGCGAACACTGAAGCTTTCTTT. Protein: CSAPANTEAFF.

The J gene is TRBJ2-7, the V gene TRBV30; weak D call: TRBD2 (6 bases). The germline gives CDR1 GTSNPN, CDR2 SVGIG (reference sequence). This CDR3 has 14 residues. V lost 0 bases and J lost 0, with 9 bases in between. CDR3 in amino acids: CAWSVGLLSYEQYF. In DNA form, the CDR3 reads TGTGCCTGGAGTGTGGGACTGCTCTCCTACGAGCAGTACTTC.

The V and J genes are TRBV7-9 and TRBJ2-7; a weak D match, TRBD2 (6 bases). This CDR3 has 13 residues. Trimming removed 7 bases at V and 5 bases at J, with 15 bases between. From germline, CDR1 is SEHNR and CDR2 FQNEAQ (reference sequence). CDR3: CASKRASEDEQYF. CDR3 in DNA: TGTGCCAGCAAAAGGGCTAGCGAAGACGAGCAGTACTTC.

J is TRBJ2-1 and V is TRBV5-1, with 7 positions matching TRBD2. From germline, CDR1 is SGHRS and CDR2 YFSETQ. V shed 2 bases, J shed 3 bases, and the junction held 5 bases outside the gene matches. CDR3 length: 15 amino acids. CDR3 loop: CASSLGLGGYNEQFF. The CDR3 DNA is TGCGCCAGCAGCTTAGGACTAGGCGGCTACAATGAGCAGTTCTTC.

The rearrangement joins TRBV18 to TRBJ2-1, with D unclear. Per the germline V gene, CDR1 is KGHSH and CDR2 is LQKENI. CDR3 size: 15 residues. V gave up 2 bases and J gave up 0 bases, with 8 bases separating them. CDR3 sequence: CASSPVTDSYNEQFF. CDR3 in DNA: TGTGCCAGCTCACCAGTAACAGACTCCTACAATGAGCAGTTCTTC.

V and J are TRBV10-3 and TRBJ2-7, with unresolved D. Trimming removed 4 bases from V and 0 bases from J, with 7 bases in between. The germline V gene has CDR1 ENHRY and CDR2 SYGVKD. The CDR3 is 13 amino acids. CDR3 DNA sequence: TGTGCCATCAGTGGCCAGACCTCCTACGAGCAGTACTTC. Amino acid sequence: CAISGQTSYEQYF.

The V and J genes are TRBV25-1 and TRBJ2-7, with 8 bases fitting TRBD1. This CDR3 spans 13 amino acids. Trimming took 5 bases from V and 3 from J; bases not matched to a gene: 3. CDR1 is MGHDK and CDR2 is SYGVNS in the germline V gene. The CDR3 here is CASSFTGGYEQYF. The CDR3 coding sequence is TGTGCCAGCAGTTTTACAGGGGGCTACGAGCAGTACTTC.

The chain's CDR3 is CASSYVDRGPRQPQHF. CDR3 coding DNA: TGTGCCAGCAGTTACGTAGACAGGGGGCCAAGGCAGCCCCAGCATTTT. The chain uses TRBV6-5 and TRBJ1-5; TRBD1 agrees at 10 bases. Per germline, CDR1 MNHEY and CDR2 SVGAGI. V shed 2 bases, J shed 7 bases, and the junction held 8 bases outside the gene matches. The CDR3 is 16 amino acids.

Remarks on this clone: Germline is not matched at one junction end, which may reflect a read error. V usage is TRBV28 and J usage is TRBJ2-5; no reliable D call. Germline V CDR1 and CDR2: MDHEN, SYDVKM. CDR3 length: 12 residues. CDR3 residues: CASRRGEETQYF. CDR3 in DNA: TGTGCCAGCAGACGTGGGGAAGAAACCCAGTACTTC.

This clone was detected a few times. The chain links TRBV9 to TRBJ2-1, with D perhaps TRBD1 (6 bases). This CDR3 comprises 15 residues. Trimming removed 3 bases at V and 4 bases at J, with 14 bases between. CDR1 and CDR2 from the germline V gene are SGDLS and YYNGEE. In DNA form, the CDR3 reads TGTGCCAGCAGCGATCGACAGGAGTTGTACAATGAGCAGTTCTTC. Protein sequence: CASSDRQELYNEQFF.

The genes are TRBV4-3 and TRBJ2-1; D is tentatively TRBD1 or TRBD2 (6 bases each). The germline gives CDR1 LGHNA, CDR2 YSLEER. This CDR3 region has 16 residues. The V and J ends lost 0 bases and 6 bases respectively, with 15 bases between them. Written as DNA, the CDR3 is TGCGCCAGCAGCCAAGAAGGGGGAGGCCCTTTCAATGAGCAGTTCTTC. Protein sequence: CASSQEGGGPFNEQFF.

The rearrangement uses TRBV27 and TRBJ1-1; 8 bases are a match to TRBD1. The V gene's germline CDR1 is MNHEY and CDR2 SMNVEV (reference sequence). Trimming took 5 bases from V and 0 from J; bases not matched to a gene: 8. The CDR3 runs 16 residues. CDR3 residues: CASSPIGDRMNTEAFF. CDR3 nucleotide sequence: TGTGCCAGCAGTCCGATTGGGGACAGGATGAACACTGAAGCTTTCTTT.

This rearrangement joins TRBV30 to TRBJ2-4; D gene uncertain. Trimming removed 7 bases from V and 1 base from J, with 8 bases in between. CDR1 is GTSNPN and CDR2 is SVGIG in the germline V gene (reference sequence). The CDR3 runs to 12 residues. CDR3 in amino acids: CAYRPAKNIQYF. CDR3 nucleotides: TGTGCCTACCGGCCCGCCAAAAACATTCAGTACTTC.

This CDR3 is CASSYSGTGFETQYF. DNA of the CDR3: TGTGCCAGCAGTTACTCCGGGACAGGGTTCGAGACCCAGTACTTC. The V call is TRBV6-5, the J call TRBJ2-5; 9 bases are shared with TRBD1. J was trimmed by 5 bases and V by 0 bases; bases with no gene match: 4. CDR3 length equals 15 residues. From germline, CDR1 is MNHEY and CDR2 SVGAGI.

This clone has a handful of counts. The chain recombines TRBV7-9 with TRBJ2-7, with TRBD1 matching 7 bases. The junction had 12 bases not matched to a gene; V was cut back by 5 bases and J by 5 bases. Per the germline V gene, CDR1 is SEHNR and CDR2 is FQNEAQ (reference sequence). The CDR3 totals 15 residues. The CDR3 nucleotides are TGTGCCAGCAGCGGCAACCCGACAGGGCGGGACGAGCAGTACTTC. Translating it yields CASSGNPTGRDEQYF.

The rearrangement links TRBV18 to TRBJ1-1, with D possibly TRBD1 on 6 matching bases. V was cut by 3 bases and J by 1 base, with 12 bases left in between. This CDR3 is built from 15 residues. Looked up from germline, CDR1 is KGHSH and CDR2 is LQKENI. The CDR3 loop is CASSPRPGENTEAFF. CDR3 DNA sequence: TGTGCCAGCTCACCGCGGCCAGGGGAGAACACTGAAGCTTTCTTT.

The chain carries TRBV6-6 and TRBJ1-1, with unresolved D. In germline, CDR1 is MNHNY, CDR2 SVGAGI (reference sequence). This CDR3 has 13 amino acids. V lost 4 bases and J 0 bases, leaving 6 bases between the germline ends. The CDR3 here is CASSFTVNTEAFF. In DNA form, the CDR3 reads TGTGCCAGCAGTTTCACAGTGAACACTGAAGCTTTCTTT.

This clone was seen a handful of times. The chain uses TRBV29-1 and TRBJ2-7, with 8 bases identical to TRBD1. Germline trimming cut 6 bases from V and 5 bases from J; bases unmatched to any gene: 9. CDR3 length: 13 amino acids. The germline gives CDR1 SQVTM, CDR2 ANQGSEA. CDR3 DNA: TGCAGCGTCGACGGACAGGGCAGCAACGAGCAGTACTTC. It yields the protein CSVDGQGSNEQYF.

The J gene is TRBJ2-1, the V gene TRBV29-1; 8 bases map to TRBD2. This CDR3 is built from 13 residues. From germline, CDR1 is SQVTM and CDR2 ANQGSEA. CDR3 in DNA: TGCAGTTTTGTAGCGGGGCAGTACAATGAGCAGTTCTTC. This encodes CSFVAGQYNEQFF.